A selection of T cell receptor beta chains follows, all from one sample in a study of graft-versus-host responses after intestinal transplantation. Clones were read by immunoSEQ multiplex PCR, and TCRdb kept only the in-frame ones, dropping some. The data contain 90,000 to 95,000 clones, 80% to 95% of them seen just once; the ten biggest clones take up about 6.3%. These receptors' targets are unknown. Sequences were derived from unstimulated CD8+ T cells sorted from spleen or lymph node cells, sampled before intestinal transplant. These TCRs come from a human donor who received an intestinal transplant. Both conserved end residues are part of each CDR3. The D gene is left open where the match is weak. Clone size is shown for a subset of rows, as once, few, many or a class of expanded clone.

TRBV4-1	TRBJ2-7	TRBD1	.	CASSLYPGQGYEQYF	TGCGCCAGCAGCTTATATCCGGGACAGGGCTACGAGCAGTACTTC
TRBV6-5	TRBJ2-1	TRBD2	.	CASRGLAGGPDEQFF	TGTGCCAGCAGGGGGCTAGCGGGAGGGCCCGATGAGCAGTTCTTC
TRBV28	TRBJ1-2	.	.	CASSLLGPGYGYTF	TGTGCCAGCAGTTTATTGGGTCCGGGCTATGGCTACACCTTC
TRBV18	TRBJ1-2	.	.	CASAQGVYGYTF	TGTGCCAGCGCCCAGGGCGTCTATGGCTACACCTTC
TRBV19	TRBJ2-2	TRBD1	.	CASSIDGTGNTGELFF	TGTGCCAGTAGTATAGATGGGACAGGGAACACCGGGGAGCTGTTTTTT
TRBV10-2	TRBJ2-3	TRBD2	once	CASRIPIRGGIVDTQYF	TGCGCCAGCAGAATACCTATACGGGGGGGTATTGTAGATACGCAGTATTTT
TRBV7-9	TRBJ1-2	.	.	CASSGTPLGVSYTF	TGTGCCAGCAGCGGGACCCCTCTAGGGGTAAGCTACACCTTC
TRBV4-3	TRBJ2-3	.	.	CASRLGDADTQYF	TGCGCCAGTAGACTAGGGGACGCAGATACGCAGTATTTT
TRBV6-5	TRBJ2-1	.	.	CASSYYEFGVSYEQFF	TGTGCCAGCAGTTACTATGAGTTTGGGGTGTCGTATGAGCAGTTCTTC
TRBV29-1	TRBJ2-1	.	.	CSVDFYEQFF	TGCAGCGTTGACTTCTATGAGCAGTTCTTC
TRBV5-6	TRBJ1-5	.	.	CASSLGVAGTQHF	TGTGCCAGCAGCTTGGGGGTGGCAGGGACCCAGCATTTT
TRBV9	TRBJ2-7	TRBD2	.	CASSVAGTSSYEQYF	TGTGCCAGCAGCGTAGCGGGGACTAGCAGCTACGAGCAGTACTTC
TRBV25-1	TRBJ1-3	TRBD1	.	CASSGTGQIYTIYF	TGTGCCAGCAGTGGGACAGGGCAGATTTACACCATATATTTT
TRBV10-1	TRBJ2-1	TRBD1	.	CASGGQGYNEQFF	TGCGCCAGCGGGGGACAGGGTTACAATGAGCAGTTCTTC
TRBV28	TRBJ2-5	.	.	CASRKRKKGETQYF	TGTGCCAGCAGGAAAAGGAAAAAAGGGGAGACCCAGTACTTC
TRBV6-6	TRBJ2-2	.	.	CASSYSTSTGELFF	TGTGCCAGCAGTTACTCGACGTCCACCGGGGAGCTGTTTTTT
TRBV2	TRBJ2-1	TRBD2	few	CASSELAAYNEQFF	TGTGCCAGCAGTGAACTAGCGGCCTACAATGAGCAGTTCTTC
TRBV6-1	TRBJ2-3	.	.	CASSDRAGYTQYF	TGTGCCAGCAGTGATCGGGCGGGTTATACGCAGTATTTT
TRBV28	TRBJ1-6	TRBD1	medium-sized	CASRLTGDSPLHF	TGTGCCAGCAGGCTGACAGGGGATTCACCCCTCCACTTT
TRBV19	TRBJ1-1	.	.	CASSMGVEAFF	TGTGCCAGTAGTATGGGAGTTGAAGCTTTCTTT
TRBV7-2	TRBJ2-2	TRBD2	.	CASSPGALAGVGGELFF	TGTGCCAGCAGTCCCGGAGCACTAGCGGGGGTTGGCGGGGAGCTGTTTTTT
TRBV6-6	TRBJ2-2	.	.	CASLGDGELFF	TGTGCCAGCCTAGGTGACGGGGAGCTGTTTTTT
TRBV15	TRBJ2-5	.	once	CATSRRDGEETQYF	TGTGCCACCAGCAGGCGGGACGGGGAAGAGACCCAGTACTTC
TRBV9	TRBJ2-5	TRBD1	.	CASSRTGGKETQYF	TGTGCCAGCAGCCGGACAGGGGGCAAAGAGACCCAGTACTTC
TRBV9	TRBJ2-7	.	.	CASSVGESYEQYF	TGTGCCAGCAGCGTAGGCGAATCCTACGAGCAGTACTTC
TRBV9	TRBJ2-5	.	.	CASSAFGGVETQYF	TGTGCCAGCAGCGCGTTCGGTGGAGTAGAGACCCAGTACTTC
TRBV13	TRBJ2-3	.	.	CASSLRGDRTDTQYF	TGTGCCAGCAGCTTAAGGGGGGACCGCACAGATACGCAGTATTTT
TRBV19	TRBJ2-3	TRBD1	.	CASSYAGGGTDTQYF	TGTGCCAGTAGTTACGCAGGGGGCGGCACAGATACGCAGTATTTT
TRBV27	TRBJ2-1	TRBD2	.	CASSHPSGGWDEQFF	TGTGCCAGCAGTCACCCTAGCGGGGGGTGGGATGAGCAGTTCTTC
TRBV9	TRBJ2-6	.	.	CASSRRLQDPESGANVLTF	TGTGCCAGCAGCCGCCGACTACAGGACCCGGAGTCGGGGGCCAACGTCCTGACTTTC
TRBV6-5	TRBJ1-1	TRBD1	.	CASGEGQGSEAFF	TGTGCCAGCGGGGAAGGACAGGGATCCGAAGCTTTCTTT
TRBV7-2	TRBJ1-1	.	.	CASSPADRYTEAFF	TGTGCCAGCAGCCCCGCCGACAGATACACTGAAGCTTTCTTT
TRBV6-1	TRBJ1-1	.	.	CASRPLEGGNTEAFF	TGTGCCAGCAGACCCCTAGAAGGGGGTAACACTGAAGCTTTCTTT
TRBV2	TRBJ2-3	TRBD2	.	CASSEISGLAGVTDTQYF	TGTGCCAGCAGTGAAATCAGTGGACTAGCGGGAGTGACAGATACGCAGTATTTT
TRBV12-5	TRBJ2-7	.	.	CASGLAGTPAYEQYF	TGTGCTAGTGGTTTGGCCGGGACCCCCGCCTACGAGCAGTACTTC
TRBV28	TRBJ1-2	.	.	CASSFGGTYGYTF	TGTGCCAGCAGTTTTGGGGGGACCTATGGCTACACCTTC
TRBV11-2	TRBJ2-7	.	.	CASSLDEGDPYEQYF	TGTGCCAGCAGCTTAGATGAGGGGGACCCCTACGAGCAGTACTTC
TRBV13	TRBJ2-7	.	.	CASSPKTESYEQYF	TGTGCCAGCAGCCCCAAGACGGAGTCCTACGAGCAGTACTTC
TRBV13	TRBJ1-1	.	.	CASSLSSEDTEAFF	TGTGCCAGCAGCTTATCCTCGGAGGACACTGAAGCTTTCTTT
TRBV29-1	TRBJ2-7	.	.	CSVEGTENYEQYF	TGCAGCGTTGAGGGGACGGAAAACTACGAGCAGTACTTC
TRBV15	TRBJ2-1	TRBD2	.	CATSSRLGLATSSYNEQFF	TGTGCCACCAGCAGCCGCCTGGGACTAGCGACGAGCTCCTACAATGAGCAGTTCTTC
TRBV11-2	TRBJ2-3	TRBD2	.	CASSLTGGSTDTQYF	TGTGCCAGCAGCCTAACCGGGGGGAGCACAGATACGCAGTATTTT
TRBV2	TRBJ2-5	.	.	CASSDDGFQETQYF	TGTGCCAGCAGTGATGATGGCTTCCAAGAGACCCAGTACTTC